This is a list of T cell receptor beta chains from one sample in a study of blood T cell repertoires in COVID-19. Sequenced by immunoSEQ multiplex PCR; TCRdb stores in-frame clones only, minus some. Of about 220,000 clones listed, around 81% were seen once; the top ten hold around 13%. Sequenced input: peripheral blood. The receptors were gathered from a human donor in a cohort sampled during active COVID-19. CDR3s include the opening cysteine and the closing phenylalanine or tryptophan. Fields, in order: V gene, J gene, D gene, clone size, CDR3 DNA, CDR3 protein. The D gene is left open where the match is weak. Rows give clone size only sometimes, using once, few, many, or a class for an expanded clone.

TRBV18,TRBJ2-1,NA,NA,TGTGCCAGCTCTGGGGGGACTAATGAGCAGTTCTTC,CASSGGTNEQFF
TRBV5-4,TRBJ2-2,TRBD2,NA,TGTGCCAGCAGCCGGGGGGGCACGAACACCGGGGAGCTGTTTTTT,CASSRGGTNTGELFF
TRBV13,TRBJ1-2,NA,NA,TGTGCCAGCAGCTGGCAAAAAAAGGGCTACACCTTC,CASSWQKKGYTF
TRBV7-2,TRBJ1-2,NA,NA,TGTGCCAGCAGCTTAGCGCAGGGGCGGGATGGCTACACCTTC,CASSLAQGRDGYTF
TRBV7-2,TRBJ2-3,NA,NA,TGTGCCAGCAGCTCCCCGCCAGGCACAGATACGCAGTATTTT,CASSSPPGTDTQYF
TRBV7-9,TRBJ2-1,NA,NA,TGTGCCAGCAGCCCCAGATCGTGGACAGACAATGAGCAGTTCTTC,CASSPRSWTDNEQFF
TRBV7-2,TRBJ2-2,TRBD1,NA,TGTGCCAGCAGCTTAGCGACAGGGAAGGAGCTGTTTTTT,CASSLATGKELFF
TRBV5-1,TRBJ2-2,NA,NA,TGCGCCAGCAGCTTGGCGGGGGAGATGAATACCGGGGAGCTGTTTTTT,CASSLAGEMNTGELFF
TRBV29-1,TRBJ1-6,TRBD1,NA,TGCAGCGTACGACAGGGCCCGCAATCACCCCTCCACTTT,CSVRQGPQSPLHF
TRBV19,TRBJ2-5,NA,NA,TGTGCCAGTACGAACCGGGGTCAAGAGACCCAGTACTTC,CASTNRGQETQYF
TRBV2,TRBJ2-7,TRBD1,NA,TGTGCCAGCAGTGAGGCCAGGGGGCGGGAGCAGTACTTC,CASSEARGREQYF
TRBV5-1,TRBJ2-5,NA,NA,TGCGCCAGCACCCAACGGGGAAGGGAGACCCAGTACTTC,CASTQRGRETQYF
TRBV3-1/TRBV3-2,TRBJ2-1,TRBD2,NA,TGTGCCAGCAGCCAAGTTGATAGCGGGGGGGCGATCTTC,CASSQVDSGGAIF
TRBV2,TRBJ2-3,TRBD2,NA,TGTGCCAGCGGGAGGGGACCCACAGATACGCAGTATTTT,CASGRGPTDTQYF
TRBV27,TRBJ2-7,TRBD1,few,TGTGCCAGCATGACCCTCTTCGATACCATAGGGACAGGGATCGGGGAGCAGTACTTC,CASMTLFDTIGTGIGEQYF
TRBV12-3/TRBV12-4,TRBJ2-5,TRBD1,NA,TGTGCCAGCAGGGATACAGGGGTAGAGACCCAGTACTTC,CASRDTGVETQYF
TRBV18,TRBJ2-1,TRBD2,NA,TGTGCCAGCTCACCACTAGCGGGGGCCTCCTACAATGAGCAGTTCTTC,CASSPLAGASYNEQFF
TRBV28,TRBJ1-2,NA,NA,TGTGCCAGCAGTTTATCAGGGTGGGGAGGCTACACCTTC,CASSLSGWGGYTF
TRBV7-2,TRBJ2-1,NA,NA,TGTGCCAGCAGCTTAGTGGGAGAAAGGAGCAATGAGCAGTTCTTC,CASSLVGERSNEQFF
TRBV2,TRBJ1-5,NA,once,TGTGCCAGCAGCCGGAGAGGGGGAAGCAATCAGCCCCAGCATTTT,CASSRRGGSNQPQHF
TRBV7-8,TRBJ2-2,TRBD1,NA,TGTGCCAGCAGCTTGACAGGGGGCGGCACCGGGGAGCTGTTTTTT,CASSLTGGGTGELFF
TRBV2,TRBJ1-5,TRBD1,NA,TGTGCCAGCAAACAGACAGGGGGTTCACAGCCCCAGCATTTT,CASKQTGGSQPQHF
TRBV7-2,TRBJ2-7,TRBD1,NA,TGTGCCAGCAGCTCCCCGGCGGGGGACAGGGGGCAAAAGCAGTACTTC,CASSSPAGDRGQKQYF
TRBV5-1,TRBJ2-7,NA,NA,TGCGCCAGCAGCTTGTTGCAGGGTGGCCACGAGCAGTACTTC,CASSLLQGGHEQYF
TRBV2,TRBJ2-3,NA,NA,TGTGCCAGCAGGGCCGATCCGACAGGGGAGGGAGCGGATACGCAGTATTTT,CASRADPTGEGADTQYF
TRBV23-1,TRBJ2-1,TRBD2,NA,TGCGCCAGACCGGGACTAGCGGGGAATGAGCAGTTCTTC,CARPGLAGNEQFF
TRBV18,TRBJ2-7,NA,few,TGTGCCAGCTCACCACGGCAGGCAGGGTGGTCCTACGAGCAGTACTTC,CASSPRQAGWSYEQYF
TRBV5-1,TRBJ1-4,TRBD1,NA,TGCGCCAGCAGCTACGGGACAGGGAAAAATGAAAAACTGTTTTTT,CASSYGTGKNEKLFF
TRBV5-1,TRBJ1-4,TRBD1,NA,TGCGCCAGTCAGACAGGGGTAGAGGAAAAACTGTTTTTT,CASQTGVEEKLFF
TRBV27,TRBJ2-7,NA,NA,TGTGCCAGCAGTTTAAGGACAGCCTACGAGCAGTACTTC,CASSLRTAYEQYF
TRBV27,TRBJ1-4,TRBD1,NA,TGTGCCAGCAGTCCCGCCCCCCCACAGGGGCTTATTAATGAAAAACTGTTTTTT,CASSPAPPQGLINEKLFF
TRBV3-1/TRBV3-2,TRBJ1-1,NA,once,TGTGCCAGCAGCCGCGGACTTCTGAACACTGAAGCTTTCTTT,CASSRGLLNTEAFF
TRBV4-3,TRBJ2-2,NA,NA,TGCGCCAGCAGCCAATCAGGGGCCGGGGAGCTGTTTTTT,CASSQSGAGELFF
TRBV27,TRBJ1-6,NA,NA,TGTGCCAGCAGTTTATGGGCCGTCGAGCCCTATAATTCACCCCTCCACTTT,CASSLWAVEPYNSPLHF
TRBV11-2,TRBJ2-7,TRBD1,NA,TGTGCCAGCACCCCGGGACAGATCCCGGGGGAGCAGTACTTC,CASTPGQIPGEQYF
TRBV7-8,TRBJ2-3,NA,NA,TGTGCCAGCAGCCTCGATAGACCTCCGGGAGATACGCAGTATTTT,CASSLDRPPGDTQYF
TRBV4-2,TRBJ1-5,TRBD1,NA,TGTGCCAGCAGCCCGGGACAGCCAAATCAGCCCCAGCATTTT,CASSPGQPNQPQHF
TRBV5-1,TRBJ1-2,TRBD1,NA,TGCGCCAGCAGCCCGGACGGACAGGGCTCTGGCTACACCTTC,CASSPDGQGSGYTF
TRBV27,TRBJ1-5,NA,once,TGTGCCAGCAGTTTAGGGGGCCCAAGCAATCAGCCCCAGCATTTT,CASSLGGPSNQPQHF
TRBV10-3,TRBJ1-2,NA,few,TGTGCCATCAGCGGAGACAGAAACTATGGCTACACCTTC,CAISGDRNYGYTF
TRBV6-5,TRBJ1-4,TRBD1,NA,TGTGCCAGCAGTCGGGACAGGGATGAAAAACTGTTTTTT,CASSRDRDEKLFF